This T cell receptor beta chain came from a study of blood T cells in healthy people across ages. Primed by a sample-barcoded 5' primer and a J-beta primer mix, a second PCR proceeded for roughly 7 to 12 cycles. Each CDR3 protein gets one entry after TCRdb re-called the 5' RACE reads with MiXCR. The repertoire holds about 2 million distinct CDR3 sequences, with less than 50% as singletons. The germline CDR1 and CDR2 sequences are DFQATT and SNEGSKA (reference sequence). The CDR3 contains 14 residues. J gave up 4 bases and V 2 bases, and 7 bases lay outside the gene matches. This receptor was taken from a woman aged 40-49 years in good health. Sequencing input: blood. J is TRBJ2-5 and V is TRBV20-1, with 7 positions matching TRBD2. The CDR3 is CSARRPAGRETQYF. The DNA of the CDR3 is TGCAGTGCTAGAAGGCCAGCGGGGCGAGAGACCCAGTACTTC.